This TCR beta chain was captured in a study of cytomegalovirus exposure and HLA in healthy donors. In germline, CDR1 is LNHNV, CDR2 YYDKDF (reference sequence). This CDR3 spans 14 amino acids. V was trimmed by 0 bases and J by 1 base, leaving 7 bases between them. The PCR employed 60 Vbeta primers together with 13 Jbeta primers. TCRdb's table, derived via immunoSEQ multiplex PCR, lists solely in-frame clones and lacks some. The sample includes a few hundred thousand clones, 83% of them seen just once. The V and J genes are TRBV15 and TRBJ2-7; D unresolved. Input material: PBMCs. The sequence came from a girl aged 5 to 17 in good health and CMV-seronegative. CDR3: CATSREVSSYEQYF. CDR3 nucleotides: TGTGCCACCAGCAGAGAGGTCAGTTCCTACGAGCAGTACTTC.